These T cell receptor beta chains were read from a single sample in a study of identical twins. TCRdb used MiXCR to reprocess the 5' RACE reads, holding one entry per CDR3 protein. The sample shows fewer than 250,000 distinct CDR3 sequences, around 8.1% of them seen only once. These data also formed part of another study, on yellow fever vaccine responses in identical twins.

Sequencing input: memory (CD45RO+) T cells sorted from blood. These receptors were obtained from a woman under 30 in good health. CDR3s include the opening cysteine and the closing phenylalanine or tryptophan. The D gene is left open where the match is weak. Part of the rows lack a size; the others show once, few, many or a class for expanded clones.

CDR3 DNA: TGCGCCAGCAGCCCGTTCCTCACAGATACGCAGTATTTT; CDR3 protein: CASSPFLTDTQYF; CDR3 length: 13; D gene: NA; J gene: TRBJ2-3; clone size: many; V gene: TRBV5-1
CDR3 DNA: TGTGCCTGGGGGGGACAGACCTACGAGCAGTACTTC; CDR3 protein: CAWGGQTYEQYF; CDR3 length: 12; D gene: TRBD1; J gene: TRBJ2-7; clone size: NA; V gene: TRBV30
CDR3 DNA: TGCAGTGCTAGAGACGGGGTGGCGAGGGAGACCCAGTACTTC; CDR3 protein: CSARDGVARETQYF; CDR3 length: 14; D gene: NA; J gene: TRBJ2-5; clone size: NA; V gene: TRBV20-1
CDR3 DNA: TGTGCCAGCTGGGGAGGGTTCGGGACCCTAAAGGGTGAAGCTTTCTTT; CDR3 protein: CASWGGFGTLKGEAFF; CDR3 length: 16; D gene: NA; J gene: TRBJ1-1; clone size: NA; V gene: TRBV6-1
CDR3 DNA: TGTGCCAGCAGCAGCCGGTGGACTAGCGGAGGCGAGCAGTTCTTC; CDR3 protein: CASSSRWTSGGEQFF; CDR3 length: 15; D gene: NA; J gene: TRBJ2-1; clone size: NA; V gene: TRBV21-1
CDR3 DNA: TGCGCCAGCGCTTTGGAGGGATCTGGAAACACCATATATTTT; CDR3 protein: CASALEGSGNTIYF; CDR3 length: 14; D gene: NA; J gene: TRBJ1-3; clone size: many; V gene: TRBV5-1
CDR3 DNA: TGTGCCAGCACTCTTGCAGGGGGAGGGCAAGAGACCCAGTACTTC; CDR3 protein: CASTLAGGGQETQYF; CDR3 length: 15; D gene: NA; J gene: TRBJ2-5; clone size: many; V gene: TRBV28
CDR3 DNA: TGCAGTGCTCCCTGGACAGGGGGGATGAACACTGAAGCTTTCTTT; CDR3 protein: CSAPWTGGMNTEAFF; CDR3 length: 15; D gene: TRBD1; J gene: TRBJ1-1; clone size: NA; V gene: TRBV20-1
CDR3 DNA: TGTGCCAGCAGCCAAGCAGAGGGTAACTATGGCTACACCTTC; CDR3 protein: CASSQAEGNYGYTF; CDR3 length: 14; D gene: NA; J gene: TRBJ1-2; clone size: few; V gene: TRBV3-1
CDR3 DNA: TGTGCCAGCAGTTTCCGAGCAGGGGGGGATGGCTACACCTTC; CDR3 protein: CASSFRAGGDGYTF; CDR3 length: 14; D gene: TRBD1; J gene: TRBJ1-2; clone size: NA; V gene: TRBV12-3/TRBV12-4
CDR3 DNA: TGTGCCAGCTGCCAAGATAGGTCAGATTATCAGCCCCAGCATTTT; CDR3 protein: CASCQDRSDYQPQHF; CDR3 length: 15; D gene: NA; J gene: TRBJ1-5; clone size: NA; V gene: TRBV3-1
CDR3 DNA: TGTGCCAGCAGTTACTCGACTGGGGTACGGGAGCAGTTCTTC; CDR3 protein: CASSYSTGVREQFF; CDR3 length: 14; D gene: NA; J gene: TRBJ2-1; clone size: few; V gene: TRBV6-2/TRBV6-3
CDR3 DNA: TGTGCCAGCAGCCCCTCGACAGGGCGCTACACCGGGGAGCTGTTTTTT; CDR3 protein: CASSPSTGRYTGELFF; CDR3 length: 16; D gene: TRBD1; J gene: TRBJ2-2; clone size: many; V gene: TRBV7-2
CDR3 DNA: TGTGCCAGCAGCTTAGAGGGGGGGCAATACAATGAGCAGTTCTTC; CDR3 protein: CASSLEGGQYNEQFF; CDR3 length: 15; D gene: NA; J gene: TRBJ2-1; clone size: few; V gene: TRBV11-3
CDR3 DNA: TGTGCCAGCAGCTTCAACCAACGCCTAGGGTACACCTTC; CDR3 protein: CASSFNQRLGYTF; CDR3 length: 13; D gene: NA; J gene: TRBJ1-2; clone size: many; V gene: TRBV7-9
CDR3 DNA: TGTGCCAGCAGTCCCTCGTCGACAGGGACGAGCTCCTACGAGCAGTACTTC; CDR3 protein: CASSPSSTGTSSYEQYF; CDR3 length: 17; D gene: TRBD1; J gene: TRBJ2-7; clone size: few; V gene: TRBV27
CDR3 DNA: TGTGCCATCAGTGAACTCCTAGCGGGAGAGAGTGCTAGCACAGATACGCAGTATTTT; CDR3 protein: CAISELLAGESASTDTQYF; CDR3 length: 19; D gene: TRBD2; J gene: TRBJ2-3; clone size: NA; V gene: TRBV10-3
CDR3 DNA: TGTGCCAGCAGCCTCTCGTCATTGGAATACAATGAGCAGTTCTTC; CDR3 protein: CASSLSSLEYNEQFF; CDR3 length: 15; D gene: NA; J gene: TRBJ2-1; clone size: many; V gene: TRBV7-3
CDR3 DNA: TGCGCCAGCATCGTTGGTGGGACATCTTCCTACAATGAGCAGTTCTTC; CDR3 protein: CASIVGGTSSYNEQFF; CDR3 length: 16; D gene: NA; J gene: TRBJ2-1; clone size: many; V gene: TRBV5-1
CDR3 DNA: TGTGCCAGCAGCTTAGATGGGGGGAAGTCTGGAAACACCATATATTTT; CDR3 protein: CASSLDGGKSGNTIYF; CDR3 length: 16; D gene: NA; J gene: TRBJ1-3; clone size: NA; V gene: TRBV7-2
CDR3 DNA: TGTGCCAGCAGTTTGTTAGGAGAATCCTATAATTCACCCCTCCACTTT; CDR3 protein: CASSLLGESYNSPLHF; CDR3 length: 16; D gene: NA; J gene: TRBJ1-6; clone size: few; V gene: TRBV28
CDR3 DNA: TGTGCCAGCAGTTTATCTAGCGGGGGTGGTGAGACCCAGTACTTC; CDR3 protein: CASSLSSGGGETQYF; CDR3 length: 15; D gene: TRBD2; J gene: TRBJ2-5; clone size: NA; V gene: TRBV12-3/TRBV12-4
CDR3 DNA: TGCAGTGCTGGGGACAGGGTCGTCAATCAGCCCCAGCATTTT; CDR3 protein: CSAGDRVVNQPQHF; CDR3 length: 14; D gene: TRBD1; J gene: TRBJ1-5; clone size: NA; V gene: TRBV20-1
CDR3 DNA: TGCGCCAGCAGCCAAATTCAGACAACTAATGAAAAACTGTTTTTT; CDR3 protein: CASSQIQTTNEKLFF; CDR3 length: 15; D gene: NA; J gene: TRBJ1-4; clone size: many; V gene: TRBV4-1
CDR3 DNA: TGCGCCAGCAGCCACCTCCCTGGCTCCCCGGAGACCCAGTACTTC; CDR3 protein: CASSHLPGSPETQYF; CDR3 length: 15; D gene: NA; J gene: TRBJ2-5; clone size: many; V gene: TRBV4-1
CDR3 DNA: TGTGCCAGCAGCTTTACTAGCGGGGGCTACAATGAGCAGTTCTTC; CDR3 protein: CASSFTSGGYNEQFF; CDR3 length: 15; D gene: TRBD2; J gene: TRBJ2-1; clone size: many; V gene: TRBV9
CDR3 DNA: TGCAGTGCTAGGCGAGAGGGAACGTATAATTCACCCCTCCACTTT; CDR3 protein: CSARREGTYNSPLHF; CDR3 length: 15; D gene: NA; J gene: TRBJ1-6; clone size: NA; V gene: TRBV20-1
CDR3 DNA: TGCAGTGCGAGGGGGGAAGGGGGGGCTTCGTGGGAGACCCAGTACTTC; CDR3 protein: CSARGEGGASWETQYF; CDR3 length: 16; D gene: NA; J gene: TRBJ2-5; clone size: many; V gene: TRBV20-1
CDR3 DNA: TGCAGTGCGGCCCTGCGGGCGACGACCGGGGAGCTGTTTTTT; CDR3 protein: CSAALRATTGELFF; CDR3 length: 14; D gene: NA; J gene: TRBJ2-2; clone size: many; V gene: TRBV20-1